A single sample is the source of the 10 T cell receptor beta chains below, sequenced in a study of human T cells and chemical hapten exposure. TCRdb ran MiXCR on the RACE reads and lists one entry per CDR3 protein. The table includes 250,000 or so distinct CDR3 sequences, almost 8% detected once. Time point indicated: pre-sensitization, week 0. The treatment was: therapeutic diphenylcyclopropenone sensitization with weekly scalp DPC. This specimen was whole blood, taken in connection with sensitization to the hapten diphenylcyclopropenone (DPC). These receptors were collected from a man younger than 35 with alopecia areata. Some clones in this sample may be carry-over from other donors' samples.

In this sample, this clonotype turned up a few times. The rearrangement joins TRBV29-1 to TRBJ2-7, with TRBD1 identical over 9 bases. Germline V lookup: CDR1 SQVTM, CDR2 ANQGSEA. The trim removed 3 bases at V and 2 bases at J, leaving 2 bases unmatched. The CDR3 contains 13 residues. The CDR3 sequence: CSVDGQGTYEQYF. The CDR3 DNA sequence: TGCAGCGTTGACGGACAGGGGACCTACGAGCAGTACTTC.

This clonotype has at least ten counts. The chain has TRBV10-3 and TRBJ2-6; no clear D gene. V lost 3 bases and J lost 4, with 16 bases in between. The CDR3 sequence is 17 residues long. The germline CDR1 and CDR2 sequences are ENHRY and SYGVKD. The CDR3 bases are TGTGCCATCAGTGACGTTCGCAAGGTTTCAGGGGCCAACGTCCTGACTTTC. This sequence encodes CAISDVRKVSGANVLTF.

This clonotype was seen only a few times. The rearrangement joins TRBV18 to TRBJ1-5; no clear D gene. CDR1 and CDR2 (germline): KGHSH, LQKENI. The CDR3 covers 16 residues. Trimming removed 3 bases from V and 2 bases from J, with 14 bases in between. The CDR3 bases are TGTGCCAGCTCACCCTCCGGGGTAGGTGGCAATCAGCCCCAGCATTTT. It is translated as CASSPSGVGGNQPQHF.

This clonotype was recorded at least ten times. The gene calls are TRBV29-1 and TRBJ1-1; D remains ambiguous. Looked up from germline, CDR1 is SQVTM and CDR2 is ANQGSEA. The CDR3 is 13 amino acids. The V end was cut by 4 bases, the J end by 0 bases, with 9 bases between. Written as DNA, the CDR3 is TGCAGCGTTGTTTACCCTCTGAACACTGAAGCTTTCTTT. Protein sequence: CSVVYPLNTEAFF.

The rearrangement joins TRBV29-1 to TRBJ1-5, with 9 bases matching TRBD1. The junction had 11 bases not matched to a gene; V was cut back by 5 bases and J by 3 bases. This CDR3 has 16 amino acids. Germline CDR1 SQVTM, CDR2 ANQGSEA. The CDR3 loop reads CSVLPGQGEVNQPQHF. The CDR3 DNA reads TGCAGCGTTTTACCGGGACAGGGAGAAGTCAATCAGCCCCAGCATTTT. The variable domain in full, with the rest retrieved from reference TRBV29-1 and TRBJ1-5, is SAVISQKPSRDICQRGTSLTIQCQVDSQVTMMFWYRQQPGQSLTLIATANQGSEATYESGFVIDKFPISRPNLTFSTLTVSNMSPEDSSIYLCSVLPGQGEVNQPQHFGDGTRLSIL.

The chain's CDR3 is CSARQSRDPYEQYF. The DNA of the CDR3 is TGCAGTGCTAGGCAGAGCAGGGACCCCTACGAGCAGTACTTC. The chain uses TRBV20-1 and TRBJ2-7; D is possibly TRBD1 or TRBD2 (5 bases each). Trimming stripped 3 bases from V and 2 bases from J, with 14 bases between. Germline CDR1 DFQATT, CDR2 SNEGSKA (reference sequence). The CDR3 totals 14 residues.

This clonotype was seen at least ten times. The chain carries TRBV4-1 and TRBJ2-1, with 13 bases aligning to TRBD2. From germline, CDR1 is MGHRA and CDR2 YSYEKL. The CDR3 extends over 15 amino acids. The J segment lost 9 bases and the V segment lost 3 bases, leaving 5 bases of the junction unmatched. The CDR3 region is CASSQIGLAGAEQFF. The CDR3 region has the DNA TGCGCCAGCAGCCAGATTGGACTAGCGGGGGCTGAGCAGTTCTTC.

The rearrangement uses TRBV24-1 and TRBJ2-2; a weak D match, TRBD2 (7 bases). Germline values: CDR1 KGHDR, CDR2 SFDVKD. This CDR3 has 16 residues. Trimming took 2 bases from V and 4 from J, leaving 13 bases between them. In DNA, the CDR3 is TGTGCCACCAGTGATTCTGGGGGGGCGACCACCGGGGAGCTGTTTTTT. It is translated as CATSDSGGATTGELFF.

The CDR3 bases are TGCAGTGCTAGGGCCCTGAGACAGGGCGAGAGGGGCTACACCTTC. Its translation is CSARALRQGERGYTF. V usage is TRBV20-1 and J usage is TRBJ1-2; the match to TRBD1 covers 7 bases. V lost 3 bases and J lost 8; bases outside the gene matches: 15. Germline V CDR1 and CDR2: DFQATT, SNEGSKA (reference sequence). The CDR3 extends over 15 amino acids.

This clonotype was seen at least ten times. This sequence joins TRBV12-3 or TRBV12-4 and TRBJ2-3; 7 nucleotides match TRBD2. The ends lost 7 bases at V and 2 bases at J; junction bases unmatched: 3. This CDR3 spans 13 amino acids. The CDR3 region is CASTLAATDTQYF. CDR3 DNA: TGTGCCAGCACCCTAGCGGCCACAGATACGCAGTATTTT.